This TCR beta chain was recovered during a study of spatial heterogeneity in lung cancer. The CDR3 has 11 residues. In germline, CDR1 is DFQATT, CDR2 SNEGSKA (reference sequence). V lost 3 bases and J 5 bases, leaving 8 bases between the germline ends. Of note for this clonotype: Its antigen is currently unknown.

Time point given: sample taken at primary tumor resection. Donors were 72 untreated early-stage non-small cell lung cancer patients. Unsorted whole RNA from tumor, nontumor lung or frozen PBMC underwent sequencing. Study-level findings and limits: Counts of expanded alpha and beta TCRs within tumors tracked the tumor nonsynonymous mutation count. The authors estimated that around 7% of tumor T cells were covered for alpha chains and 13% for beta chains.

Unique molecular identifiers, one per molecule, were present on every TCR cDNA molecule. From the 5' RACE reads, TCRdb called clonotypes with MiXCR, one entry per CDR3 protein. The sample comprises fewer than 6,000 distinct CDR3 sequences, just under 30% of which are singletons, and 26% rests with the top ten. The genes are TRBV20-1 and TRBJ2-7; D uncertain. This sequence originates from a female donor with early-stage non-small cell lung cancer. Sequenced material: lung tumor tissue, taken at surgery. Here the CDR3 DNA reads TGCAGTGCTAGCCGAACAGACGAGCAGTACTTC. Protein product: CSASRTDEQYF.